One sample yielded the 9 T cell receptor beta chains listed below, sequenced in a study of cytomegalovirus exposure and HLA in healthy donors. PCR used 60 Vbeta primers and 13 Jbeta primers. The repertoire was sequenced with immunoSEQ multiplex PCR; TCRdb's copy has only in-frame clones and lacks some. The table shows around 170,000 clones, with approximately 80% occurring only once. The material sequenced was PBMCs. These receptors came from a woman aged 50 to 60 in good health and CMV-seropositive.

As concerns this clone: The junction departs from germline at one end; a sequencing error may be responsible. The chain links TRBV7-7 to TRBJ2-1; TRBD1 is a possible D gene (6 bases). This CDR3 is 14 amino acids long. Germline assignment: CDR1 SSHAT and CDR2 FNYEAQ (reference sequence). CDR3 amino acids: CASSPQGWDGEQFF. The CDR3 DNA follows: TGTGCTAGCAGTCCACAGGGATGGGATGGTGAGCAGTTCTTC.

This chain links TRBV29-1 with TRBJ2-7; TRBD1 agrees at 10 bases. This CDR3 has 15 amino acids. The germline CDR1 and CDR2 sequences are SQVTM and ANQGSEA. After removal of 4 bases from V and 3 bases from J, the junction contained 9 bases not matched to a gene. Written as DNA, the CDR3 is TGCAGCGTTGGTTACCACCGGGACAGGGGCTACGAGCAGTACTTC. Translated, it gives CSVGYHRDRGYEQYF.

The chain employs TRBV4-2 and TRBJ2-1, with 10 bases aligning to TRBD2. J was trimmed by 2 bases and V by 1 base; bases with no gene match: 2. CDR1 is LGHNA and CDR2 is YNFKEQ in the germline V gene. The length of the CDR3 is 16 residues. The CDR3 loop is CASSQASGGAYNEQFF. Written as DNA, the CDR3 is TGTGCCAGCAGCCAAGCGAGCGGGGGGGCCTACAATGAGCAGTTCTTC.

This clone was observed a few times. This chain joins TRBV6-1 and TRBJ2-7, with 7 positions matching TRBD2. Germline CDR1 MNHNS, CDR2 SASEGT. The CDR3 extends over 15 amino acids. Trimming took 5 bases from V and 0 from J; bases not matched to a gene: 7. The CDR3: CASSLSPSGSYEQYF. The CDR3 bases are TGTGCCAGCAGTCTCTCCCCTAGCGGCTCCTACGAGCAGTACTTC.

This rearrangement joins TRBV6-5 to TRBJ1-2; 8 bases line up with TRBD1. CDR3 length equals 12 residues. The germline gives CDR1 MNHEY, CDR2 SVGAGI. With V trimmed by 6 bases and J by 8 bases, 5 bases remained unmatched. CDR3 loop: CASRLQGGGYTF. CDR3 bases: TGTGCCAGCAGATTACAGGGGGGAGGCTACACCTTC.

This sequence joins TRBV7-3 and TRBJ2-1; 7 nucleotides line up with TRBD2. CDR1 is SGHTA and CDR2 is FQGTGA in the germline V gene. The CDR3 runs to 13 residues. J gave up 11 bases and V 2 bases, and 6 bases lay outside the gene matches. The CDR3 reads CASSLVSGTKQFF. The CDR3 DNA sequence: TGTGCCAGCAGCTTAGTCAGCGGGACGAAGCAGTTCTTC.

This chain connects TRBV7-8 to TRBJ2-2; a possible D gene is TRBD1 (6 bases). This CDR3 has 14 residues. V lost 6 bases and J 1 base, leaving 9 bases between the germline ends. Germline V gene lookup returns CDR1 SGHVS and CDR2 FQNEAQ. The CDR3: CASRLRGNTGELFF. Here the CDR3 DNA reads TGTGCCAGCAGGCTCAGGGGGAACACCGGGGAGCTGTTTTTT.

The V gene is TRBV14, the J gene TRBJ1-3, with 9 positions matching TRBD1. Germline CDR1 reads SGHDN; CDR2 reads FVKESK. The CDR3 covers 15 residues. Trimming removed 1 base from V and 2 bases from J; junction bases left unmatched: 0. CDR3 DNA: TGTGCCAGCAGCCAAGGACAGGGGGCTGGAAACACCATATATTTT. It is translated as CASSQGQGAGNTIYF.

The rearrangement uses TRBV4-2 and TRBJ2-2; a weak D match, TRBD2 (6 bases). The ends were cut back, 0 bases at V and 0 bases at J, with 14 bases in the middle. Germline assignment: CDR1 LGHNA and CDR2 YNFKEQ. The CDR3 is 18 residues long. The CDR3 DNA reads as TGTGCCAGCAGCCAAGAACCCCTAACGGGGGCGAACACCGGGGAGCTGTTTTTT. This encodes CASSQEPLTGANTGELFF.